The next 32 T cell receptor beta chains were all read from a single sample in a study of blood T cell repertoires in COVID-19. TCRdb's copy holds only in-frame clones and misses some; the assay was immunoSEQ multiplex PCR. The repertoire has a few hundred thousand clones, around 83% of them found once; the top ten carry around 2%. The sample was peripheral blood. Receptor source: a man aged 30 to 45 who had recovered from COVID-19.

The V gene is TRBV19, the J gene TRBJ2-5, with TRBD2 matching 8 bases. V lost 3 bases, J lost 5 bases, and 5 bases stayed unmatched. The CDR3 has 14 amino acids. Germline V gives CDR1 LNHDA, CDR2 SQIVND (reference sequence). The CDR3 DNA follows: TGTGCCAGTAGTATCGTCGGCGGGGGGGAGACCCAGTACTTC. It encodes CASSIVGGGETQYF.

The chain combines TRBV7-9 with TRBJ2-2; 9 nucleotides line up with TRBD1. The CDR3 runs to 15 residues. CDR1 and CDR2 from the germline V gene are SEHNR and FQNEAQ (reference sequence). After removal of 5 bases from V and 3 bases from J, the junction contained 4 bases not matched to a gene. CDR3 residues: CASSQQGAYTGELFF. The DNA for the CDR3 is TGTGCCAGCAGCCAACAGGGGGCCTACACCGGGGAGCTGTTTTTT.

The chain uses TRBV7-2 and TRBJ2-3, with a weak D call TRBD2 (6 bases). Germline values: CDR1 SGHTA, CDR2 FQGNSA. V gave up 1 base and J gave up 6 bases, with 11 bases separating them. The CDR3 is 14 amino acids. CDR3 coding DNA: TGTGCCAGCAGCTTAGGACTAGAGGCCGATACGCAGTATTTT. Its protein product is CASSLGLEADTQYF.

CDR3 DNA: TGTGCCAGCAGCTTAGGGAGCCTTAACTATGGCTACACCTTC. Residues: CASSLGSLNYGYTF. The chain carries TRBV7-9 and TRBJ1-2; no definite D call. Trimming removed 1 base from V and 1 base from J, with 7 bases in between. The CDR3 covers 14 residues. The germline gives CDR1 SEHNR, CDR2 FQNEAQ (reference sequence).

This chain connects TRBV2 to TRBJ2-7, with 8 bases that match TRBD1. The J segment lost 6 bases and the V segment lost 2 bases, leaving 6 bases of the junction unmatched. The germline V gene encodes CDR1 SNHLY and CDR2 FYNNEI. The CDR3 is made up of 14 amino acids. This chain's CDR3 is CASSESPGGLEQYF. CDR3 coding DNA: TGTGCCAGCAGTGAAAGCCCAGGGGGCCTCGAGCAGTACTTC.

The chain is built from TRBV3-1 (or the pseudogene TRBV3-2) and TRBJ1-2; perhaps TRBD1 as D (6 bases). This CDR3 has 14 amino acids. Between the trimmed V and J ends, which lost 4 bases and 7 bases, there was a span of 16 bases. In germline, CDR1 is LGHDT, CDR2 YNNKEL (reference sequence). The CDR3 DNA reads TGTGCCAGCAGCCTGTCCGAGGGGGTTAGTGGCTACACCTTC. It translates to CASSLSEGVSGYTF.

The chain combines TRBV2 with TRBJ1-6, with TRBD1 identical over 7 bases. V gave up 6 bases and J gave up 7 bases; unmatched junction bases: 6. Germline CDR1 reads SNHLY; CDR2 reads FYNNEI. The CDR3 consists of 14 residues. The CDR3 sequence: CASRVQGGNSPLHF. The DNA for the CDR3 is TGTGCCAGCAGGGTTCAGGGGGGAAATTCACCCCTCCACTTT.

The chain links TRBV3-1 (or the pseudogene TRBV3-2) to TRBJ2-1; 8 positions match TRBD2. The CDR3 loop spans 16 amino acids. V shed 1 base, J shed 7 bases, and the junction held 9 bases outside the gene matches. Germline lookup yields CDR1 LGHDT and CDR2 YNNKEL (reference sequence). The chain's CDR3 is CASSQGPAGGVNEQFF. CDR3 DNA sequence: TGTGCCAGCAGCCAAGGACCCGCGGGGGGCGTAAATGAGCAGTTCTTC.

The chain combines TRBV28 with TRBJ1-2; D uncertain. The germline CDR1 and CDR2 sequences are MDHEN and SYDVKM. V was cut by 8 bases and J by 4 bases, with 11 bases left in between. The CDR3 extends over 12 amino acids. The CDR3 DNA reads TGTGCCAGCTCTCGTTGGGCCTATGGCTACACCTTC. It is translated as CASSRWAYGYTF.

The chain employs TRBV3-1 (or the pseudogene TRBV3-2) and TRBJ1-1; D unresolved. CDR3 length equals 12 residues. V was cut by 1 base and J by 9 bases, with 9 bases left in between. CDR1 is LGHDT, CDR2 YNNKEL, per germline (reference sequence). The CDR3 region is CASSQGQVKAFF. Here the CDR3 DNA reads TGTGCCAGCAGCCAAGGGCAGGTGAAAGCTTTCTTT.

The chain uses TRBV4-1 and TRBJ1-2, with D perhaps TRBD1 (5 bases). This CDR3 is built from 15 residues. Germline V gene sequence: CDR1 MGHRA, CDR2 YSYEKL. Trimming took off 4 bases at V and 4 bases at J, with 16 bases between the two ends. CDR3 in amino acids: CASSPTLGLAYGYTF. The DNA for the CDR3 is TGCGCCAGCAGCCCCACCTTGGGACTCGCCTATGGCTACACCTTC.

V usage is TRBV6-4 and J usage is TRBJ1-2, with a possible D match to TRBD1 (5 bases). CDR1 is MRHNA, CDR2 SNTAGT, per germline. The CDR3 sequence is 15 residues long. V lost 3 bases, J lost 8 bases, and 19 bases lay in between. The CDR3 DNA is TGTGCCAGCAGTGAGTCAAGAGGCGGGGCTGGAGGCTACACCTTC. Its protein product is CASSESRGGAGGYTF.

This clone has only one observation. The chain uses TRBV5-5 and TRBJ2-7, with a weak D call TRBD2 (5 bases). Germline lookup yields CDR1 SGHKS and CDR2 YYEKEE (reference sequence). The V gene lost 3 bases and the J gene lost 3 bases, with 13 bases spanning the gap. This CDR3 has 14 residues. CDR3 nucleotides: TGTGCCAGCAGCTACGGGGAAATCAGCTACGAGCAGTACTTC. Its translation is CASSYGEISYEQYF. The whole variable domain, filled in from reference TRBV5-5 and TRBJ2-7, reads DAGVTQSPTHLIKTRGQQVTLRCSPISGHKSVSWYQQVLGQGPQFIFQYYEKEERGRGNFPDRFSARQFPNYSSELNVNALLLGDSALYLCASSYGEISYEQYFGPGTRLTVT.

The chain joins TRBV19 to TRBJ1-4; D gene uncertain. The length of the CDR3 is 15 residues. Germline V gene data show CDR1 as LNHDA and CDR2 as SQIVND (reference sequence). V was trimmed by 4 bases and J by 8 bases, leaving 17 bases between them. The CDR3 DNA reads TGTGCCAGTAGTACGTCAGTATCGCGGCGCGAAAAACTGTTTTTT. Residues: CASSTSVSRREKLFF.

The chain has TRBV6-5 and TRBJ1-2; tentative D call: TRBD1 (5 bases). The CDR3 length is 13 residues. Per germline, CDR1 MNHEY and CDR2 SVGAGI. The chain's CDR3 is CAYDPTDAEGYTF. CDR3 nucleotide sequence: TGTGCTTATGATCCGACAGATGCAGAGGGCTACACCTTC.

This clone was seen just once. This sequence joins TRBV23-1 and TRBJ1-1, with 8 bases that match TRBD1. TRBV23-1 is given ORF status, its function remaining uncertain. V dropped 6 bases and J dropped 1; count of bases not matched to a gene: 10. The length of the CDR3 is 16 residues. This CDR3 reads CASRAQGAAQNTEAFF. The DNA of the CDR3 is TGCGCCAGCAGGGCTCAGGGGGCGGCCCAGAACACTGAAGCTTTCTTT.

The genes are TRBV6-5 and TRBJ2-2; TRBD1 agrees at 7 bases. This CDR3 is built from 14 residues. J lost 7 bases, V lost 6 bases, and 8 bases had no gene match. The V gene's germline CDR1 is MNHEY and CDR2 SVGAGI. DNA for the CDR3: TGTGCCAGCAGCTGGACAGGATCCCACGGGGAGCTGTTTTTT. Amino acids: CASSWTGSHGELFF.

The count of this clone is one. In nucleotides, the CDR3 is TGTGCCATCAGCAAAGGGGGCCAAGAGACCCAGTACTTC. Translating gives CAISKGGQETQYF. The genes are TRBV10-3 and TRBJ2-5; perhaps TRBD1 as D (6 bases). Germline loops: CDR1 ENHRY, CDR2 SYGVKD. Trimming took off 6 bases at V and 1 base at J, with 9 bases between the two ends. CDR3 length equals 13 residues.

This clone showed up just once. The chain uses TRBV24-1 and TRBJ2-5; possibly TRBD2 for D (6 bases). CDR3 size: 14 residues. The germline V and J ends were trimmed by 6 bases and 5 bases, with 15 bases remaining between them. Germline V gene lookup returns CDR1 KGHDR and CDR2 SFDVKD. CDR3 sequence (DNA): TGTGCCACCAGTACCCCTGGAGGGTACGAGACCCAGTACTTC. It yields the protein CATSTPGGYETQYF.

The CDR3 bases are TGTGCCAGCAGCCCTAGCGGGGGCGACACCGGGGAGCTGTTTTTT. Its protein product is CASSPSGGDTGELFF. The chain carries TRBV13 and TRBJ2-2, with TRBD2 matching over 10 bases. The ends lost 5 bases at V and 3 bases at J; junction bases unmatched: 3. CDR3 length: 15 residues. Germline CDR1 PRHDT, CDR2 FYEKMQ (reference sequence).

In nucleotides, the CDR3 is TGTGCCAGCAGCCCAGACAGGAACAATGAGCAGTTCTTC. Amino acid sequence: CASSPDRNNEQFF. V gene TRBV5-4 combines with J gene TRBJ2-1; TRBD1 might be the D (6 bases). Germline loops: CDR1 SGHNT, CDR2 YYREEE (reference sequence). V gave up 4 bases and J gave up 5 bases, with 10 bases separating them. The CDR3 covers 13 residues.

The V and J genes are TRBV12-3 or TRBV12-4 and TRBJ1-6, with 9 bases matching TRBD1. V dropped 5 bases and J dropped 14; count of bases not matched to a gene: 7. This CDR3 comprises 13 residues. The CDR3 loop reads CASSGQGFTALHF. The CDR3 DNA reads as TGTGCCAGCAGTGGACAGGGGTTTACAGCCCTCCACTTT.

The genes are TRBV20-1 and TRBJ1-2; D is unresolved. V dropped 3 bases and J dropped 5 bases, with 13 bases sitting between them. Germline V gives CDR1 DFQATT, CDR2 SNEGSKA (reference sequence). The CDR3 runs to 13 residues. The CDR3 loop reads CSASRDNGYGYTF. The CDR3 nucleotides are TGCAGTGCTAGTCGAGACAATGGGTATGGCTACACCTTC.

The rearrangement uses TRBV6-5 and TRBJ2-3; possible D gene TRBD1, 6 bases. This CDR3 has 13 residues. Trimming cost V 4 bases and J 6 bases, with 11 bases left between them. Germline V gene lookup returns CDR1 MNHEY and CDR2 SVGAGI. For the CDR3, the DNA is TGTGCCAGCAGTTCCCCGGGACACGATACGCAGTATTTT. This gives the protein CASSSPGHDTQYF.

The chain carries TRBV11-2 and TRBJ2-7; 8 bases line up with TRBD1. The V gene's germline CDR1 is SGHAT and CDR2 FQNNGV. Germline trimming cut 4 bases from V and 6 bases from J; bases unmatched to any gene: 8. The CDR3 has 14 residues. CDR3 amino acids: CASSSWTGRAEQYF. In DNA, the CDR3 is TGTGCCAGCAGCTCGTGGACAGGGCGGGCCGAGCAGTACTTC.

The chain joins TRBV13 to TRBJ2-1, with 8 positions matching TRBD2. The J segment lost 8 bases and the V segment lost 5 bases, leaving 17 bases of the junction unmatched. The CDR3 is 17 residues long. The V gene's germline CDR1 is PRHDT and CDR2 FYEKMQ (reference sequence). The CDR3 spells CASSDMAGGRGLDEQFF. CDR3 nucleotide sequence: TGTGCCAGCAGCGATATGGCGGGGGGACGAGGTTTGGATGAGCAGTTCTTC.

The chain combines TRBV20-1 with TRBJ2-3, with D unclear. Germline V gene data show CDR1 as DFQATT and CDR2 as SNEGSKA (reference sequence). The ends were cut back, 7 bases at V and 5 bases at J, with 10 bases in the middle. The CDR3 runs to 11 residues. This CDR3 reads CSGSPVDTQYF. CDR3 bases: TGCAGTGGGTCACCGGTAGATACGCAGTATTTT.

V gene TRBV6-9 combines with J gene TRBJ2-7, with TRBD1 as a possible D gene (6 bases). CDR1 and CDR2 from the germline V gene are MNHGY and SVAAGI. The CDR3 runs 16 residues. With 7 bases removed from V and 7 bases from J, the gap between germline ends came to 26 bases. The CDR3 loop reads CASTRLRAGVLWEQYV. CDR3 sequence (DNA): TGTGCCAGCACTCGACTAAGGGCAGGGGTTCTATGGGAGCAGTACGTC.

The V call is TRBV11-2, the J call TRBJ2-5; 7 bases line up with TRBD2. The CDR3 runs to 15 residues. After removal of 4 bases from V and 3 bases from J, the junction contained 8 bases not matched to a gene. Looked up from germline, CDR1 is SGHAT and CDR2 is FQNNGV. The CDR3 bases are TGTGCCAGCAGCTCAGCGGGACCGAACGAAGAGACCCAGTACTTC. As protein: CASSSAGPNEETQYF.

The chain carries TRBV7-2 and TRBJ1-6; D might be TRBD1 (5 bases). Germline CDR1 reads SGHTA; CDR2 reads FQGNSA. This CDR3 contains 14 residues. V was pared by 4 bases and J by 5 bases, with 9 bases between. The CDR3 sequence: CASSSGHNNSPLHF. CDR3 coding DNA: TGTGCCAGCAGCTCAGGACATAATAATTCACCCCTCCACTTT.

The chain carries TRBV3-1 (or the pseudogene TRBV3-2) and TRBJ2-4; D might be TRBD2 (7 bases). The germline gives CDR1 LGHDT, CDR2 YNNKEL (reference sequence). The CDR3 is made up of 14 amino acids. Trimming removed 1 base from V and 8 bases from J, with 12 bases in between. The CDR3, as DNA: TGTGCCAGCAGCCAAGGGGCGGGGGCCGACATTCAGTACTTC. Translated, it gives CASSQGAGADIQYF.

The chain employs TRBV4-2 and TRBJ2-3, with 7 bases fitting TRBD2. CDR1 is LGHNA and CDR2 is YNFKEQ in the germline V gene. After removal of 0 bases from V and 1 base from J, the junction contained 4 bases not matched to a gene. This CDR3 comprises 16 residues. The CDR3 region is CASSQDQAGGTDTQYF. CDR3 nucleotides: TGTGCCAGCAGCCAAGATCAGGCGGGGGGCACAGATACGCAGTATTTT.